One sample yielded the 10 T cell receptor beta chains listed below, sequenced in a study of cytomegalovirus exposure and HLA in healthy donors. Repertoires were generated with immunoSEQ multiplex PCR, while TCRdb's copy carries only in-frame clones and drops some. Of about 130,000 clones in the sample, approximately 82% were seen once. Sequenced input: PBMCs. The receptors stem from a man in his thirties or forties in good health and CMV-seropositive.

The chain recombines TRBV23-1 with TRBJ1-2, with D perhaps TRBD1 (6 bases). TRBV23-1 is known as an ORF, though its function is uncertain. There are 13 residues in the CDR3. V was trimmed by 9 bases and J by 7 bases, leaving 18 bases between them. CDR3 DNA sequence: TGCGCCAGTCCACCCCGGGACACAAGTGGCTACACCTTC. Residues: CASPPRDTSGYTF.

The chain is built from TRBV7-9 and TRBJ2-3; TRBD1 aligns across 7 bases. Losses at the gene ends were 3 bases for V and 2 bases for J; bases not matched to a gene: 5. CDR3 length: 15 residues. Germline values: CDR1 SEHNR, CDR2 FQNEAQ (reference sequence). Here the CDR3 reads CASSFLGQLTDTQYF. The CDR3 bases are TGTGCCAGCAGCTTCCTGGGACAGCTCACAGATACGCAGTATTTT.

The genes are TRBV10-1 and TRBJ2-2, with TRBD1 identical over 7 bases. Germline V gene data show CDR1 as WNHNN and CDR2 as SYGVQD (reference sequence). V dropped 6 bases and J dropped 0; count of bases not matched to a gene: 4. CDR3 length: 15 amino acids. For the CDR3, the DNA is TGCGCCAGCAGCCCGACAGGGACGAACACCGGGGAGCTGTTTTTT. Residues: CASSPTGTNTGELFF.

The chain couples TRBV4-2 to TRBJ1-2; 11 bases are shared with TRBD1. V dropped 2 bases and J dropped 4; count of bases not matched to a gene: 3. CDR3 length: 15 amino acids. Germline values: CDR1 LGHNA, CDR2 YNFKEQ. The CDR3 coding sequence is TGTGCCAGCAGCCAACAGGGACAGGGGGTCTATGGCTACACCTTC. Translating gives CASSQQGQGVYGYTF.

The chain combines TRBV29-1 with TRBJ1-1, with 8 nucleotides matching TRBD1. This CDR3 region has 14 residues. V dropped 3 bases and J dropped 8; count of bases not matched to a gene: 11. Looked up from germline, CDR1 is SQVTM and CDR2 is ANQGSEA. The CDR3 nucleotides read TGCAGCGTTGAGTATGGGGGACAGGCCATCGAAGCTTTCTTT. Translating gives CSVEYGGQAIEAFF.

This clone has only one observation. The chain uses TRBV5-1 and TRBJ2-2; D perhaps matches TRBD1 (5 bases). Germline CDR1 SGHRS, CDR2 YFSETQ. The CDR3 spans 14 residues. The ends were cut back, 5 bases at V and 2 bases at J, with 10 bases in the middle. CDR3 sequence (DNA): TGCGCCAGCAGAGAAGGGGTTAACACCGGGGAGCTGTTTTTT. The encoded protein is CASREGVNTGELFF.

The V gene is TRBV2, the J gene TRBJ1-5, with 8 bases fitting TRBD1. J gave up 7 bases and V 4 bases, and 6 bases lay outside the gene matches. The germline CDR1 and CDR2 sequences are SNHLY and FYNNEI. The length of the CDR3 is 14 residues. The DNA for the CDR3 is TGTGCCAGCAGTGCCGGGACAGGTAAGCAGCCCCAGCATTTT. Translating gives CASSAGTGKQPQHF.

The chain couples TRBV7-2 to TRBJ1-2; TRBD1 matches 7 bases. The CDR3 runs to 16 residues. The V segment lost 0 bases and the J segment 0 bases; nucleotides outside the gene matches: 4. From germline, CDR1 is SGHTA and CDR2 FQGNSA. DNA of the CDR3: TGTGCCAGCAGCTTAGCCGGGCAGGGGGCTAACTATGGCTACACCTTC. It is translated as CASSLAGQGANYGYTF.

The rearrangement links TRBV6-1 to TRBJ2-1; 14 bases map to TRBD2. The length of the CDR3 is 18 residues. Unmatched junction bases numbered 6, after V lost 4 bases and J lost 1 base. Germline-derived CDR1 and CDR2 are MNHNS and SASEGT. CDR3 amino acids: CASSARTSGRFSYNEQFF. The CDR3 bases are TGTGCCAGCAGTGCTCGGACTAGCGGGAGGTTTTCCTACAATGAGCAGTTCTTC.

The rearrangement joins TRBV10-2 to TRBJ1-2; the D gene is possibly TRBD1 (5 bases). The CDR3 consists of 13 residues. Between the trimmed V and J ends, which lost 3 bases and 2 bases, there was a span of 7 bases. Germline values: CDR1 WSHSY, CDR2 SAAADI. The chain's CDR3 is CASSERGNYGYTF. As DNA, the CDR3 is TGCGCCAGCAGTGAAAGGGGAAACTATGGCTACACCTTC.